This T cell receptor (beta chain) was sequenced in a study of T cells in Graves' hyperthyroidism and ophthalmopathy. Amplified TCR beta CDR3 regions derived from RNA transcripts. First-round RT-PCR with HTBI primers amplified the TCR CDR3 region. Each CDR3 protein gets one entry after TCRdb re-called the multiplex PCR reads with MiXCR. Found here are about 590,000 distinct CDR3 sequences, approximately 15% of them singletons; the top ten hold about 7%. CDR1 is MNHNY, CDR2 SVGAGI, per germline (reference sequence). The germline V and J ends were trimmed by 0 bases and 5 bases, with 17 bases remaining between them. The CDR3 totals 17 residues. Clinical symptoms, serum thyroxine and TRAb, thyroid ultrasound and orbital computed tomography were used for the diagnoses.

This TCR derives from a woman between 18 and 30 years old with Graves' ophthalmopathy. The sample taken for sequencing was blood. The rearrangement links TRBV6-6 to TRBJ2-1, with D tentatively TRBD2 (6 bases). CDR3 in amino acids: CASSYSVWDLANNEQFF. The CDR3 bases are TGTGCCAGCAGTTACTCGGTATGGGACTTGGCGAACAATGAGCAGTTCTTC.